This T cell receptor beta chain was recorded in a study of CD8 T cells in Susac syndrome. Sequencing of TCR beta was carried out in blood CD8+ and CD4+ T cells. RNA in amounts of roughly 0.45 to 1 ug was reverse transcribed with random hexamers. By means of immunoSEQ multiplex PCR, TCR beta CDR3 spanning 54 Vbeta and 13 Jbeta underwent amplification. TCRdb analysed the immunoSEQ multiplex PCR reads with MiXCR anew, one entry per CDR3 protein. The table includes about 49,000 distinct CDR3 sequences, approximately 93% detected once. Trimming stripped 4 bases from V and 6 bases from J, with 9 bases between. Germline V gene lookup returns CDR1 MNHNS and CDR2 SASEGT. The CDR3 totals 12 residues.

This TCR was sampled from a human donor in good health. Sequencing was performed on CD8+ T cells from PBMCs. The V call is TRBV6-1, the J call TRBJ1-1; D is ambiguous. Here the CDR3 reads CASSVSSPEAFF. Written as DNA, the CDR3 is TGTGCCAGCAGTGTTAGTTCTCCTGAAGCTTTCTTT.